This TCR beta chain was documented in a study of neurological immune-mediated disorders. From 15-18 subjects, over 180 million TCR-beta sequences were obtained in each sequencing run. TCRdb processed the 5' RACE reads anew with MiXCR; each CDR3 protein has one entry. The data show over 65,000 distinct CDR3 sequences, with roughly 9.5% seen just once and around 1.7% held by the top ten. Ten or more counts support this clonotype. Trimming removed 1 base at V and 2 bases at J, with 13 bases between. Per the germline V gene, CDR1 is LGHNA and CDR2 is YNFKEQ. CDR3 length equals 16 residues. The clonotype was recovered from a man aged 50-60 years in good health. The chain carries TRBV4-2 and TRBJ2-3; D may correspond to TRBD1 or TRBD2 (5 bases each). Sequences were obtained from PBMCs. The CDR3 sequence is CASSQGVWGTTDTQYF. DNA for the CDR3: TGTGCCAGCAGCCAAGGCGTATGGGGGACCACAGATACGCAGTATTTT.